This is a list of T cell receptor beta chains from one sample in a study of T cell changes during pregnancy in multiple sclerosis. Clones were sequenced by immunoSEQ multiplex PCR, and TCRdb holds only the in-frame ones, with some missing. The sample carries 38,000 or so clones, roughly nine tenths recorded once. The sample here was CD8+ T cells from peripheral blood mononuclear cells, taken before pregnancy. The receptors originated from a female donor with multiple sclerosis, enrolled in a pregnancy study. Each CDR3 is given with its conserved first and last residue. A D gene is named only where the DNA matches it firmly.

v_gene	j_gene	d_gene	CDR3aa	CDR3nt
TRBV7-9	TRBJ1-4	NA	CASRTGNNEKLFF	TGTGCCAGTCGGACGGGAAATAATGAAAAACTGTTTTTT
TRBV15	TRBJ1-1	TRBD1	CATSPRTGRDTEAFF	TGTGCCACCAGCCCTAGGACAGGGAGGGACACTGAAGCTTTCTTT
TRBV5-4	TRBJ2-1	NA	CASSQQHNEQFF	TGTGCCAGCAGTCAACAGCACAATGAGCAGTTCTTC
TRBV6-1	TRBJ2-7	TRBD2	CASSEASGGYEQYF	TGTGCCAGCAGTGAGGCTAGCGGTGGCTACGAGCAGTACTTC
TRBV29-1	TRBJ2-1	TRBD2	CSVEGLAGDNEQFF	TGCAGCGTTGAAGGACTAGCGGGAGACAATGAGCAGTTCTTC
TRBV4-1	TRBJ1-2	TRBD1	CASSLTISGTGGDYGYTF	TGCGCCAGCAGCCTGACAATCTCCGGGACAGGGGGGGACTATGGCTACACCTTC
TRBV19	TRBJ1-5	NA	CASKTATLGSNQPQHF	TGTGCCAGTAAGACAGCGACGTTGGGATCCAATCAGCCCCAGCATTTT
TRBV30	TRBJ1-2	NA	CAWSIGDGYTF	TGTGCCTGGAGTATCGGGGATGGCTACACCTTC
TRBV7-9	TRBJ2-1	TRBD2	CASSLKSAGGSHEQFF	TGTGCCAGCAGCTTAAAATCAGCGGGAGGGTCCCATGAGCAGTTCTTC
TRBV6-1	TRBJ2-5	TRBD1	CASSEHADRVYVTQYF	TGTGCCAGCAGTGAACACGCGGACAGGGTGTACGTGACCCAGTACTTC